This T cell receptor beta chain is from a study of cytomegalovirus exposure and HLA in healthy donors. In regard to this clone: Antigen: not known.

The CDR3 covers 14 residues. Trimming removed 8 bases at V and 4 bases at J, with 16 bases between. From germline, CDR1 is SEHNR and CDR2 FQNEAQ (reference sequence). Overall study findings and caveats: Later analysis demonstrated an association between a missense DCLRE1C variant and TCR beta V- and J-gene trimming. With high specificity and sensitivity, the classifier reportedly diagnosed cytomegalovirus status.

13 Jbeta primers and 60 Vbeta primers were used for the PCR. Original handling: In a later analysis, tens of millions of unique TCR beta chains included roughly 11 million shared by two or more donors. The protocol was immunoSEQ multiplex PCR, while the TCRdb copy is restricted to in-frame clones and leaves out a portion. V and J calls plus clone size are reproduced from that table; the DNA served to infer D and trimming. The data show over 120,000 clones, approximately 84% seen once. This receptor was taken from an older woman in good health and CMV-seropositive. The sequenced sample was PBMCs. The chain is built from TRBV7-9 and TRBJ2-3; D might be TRBD2 (6 bases). CDR3 nucleotides: TGTGCCAGCCACGCCAATCGGGGGTCAGATACGCAGTATTTT. It is translated as CASHANRGSDTQYF. Full variable domain (missing parts from reference TRBV7-9 and TRBJ2-3): DTGVSQNPRHKITKRGQNVTFRCDPISEHNRLYWYRQTLGQGPEFLTYFQNEAQLEKSRLLSDRFSAERPKGSFSTLEIQRTEQGDSAMYLCASHANRGSDTQYFGPGTRLTVL.